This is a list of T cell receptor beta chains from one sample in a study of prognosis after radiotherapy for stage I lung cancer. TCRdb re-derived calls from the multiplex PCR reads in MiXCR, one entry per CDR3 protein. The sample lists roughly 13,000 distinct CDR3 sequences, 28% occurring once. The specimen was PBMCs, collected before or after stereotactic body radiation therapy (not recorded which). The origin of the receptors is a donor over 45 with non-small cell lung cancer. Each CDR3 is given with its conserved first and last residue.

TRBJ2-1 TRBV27 CASRALAPNEQFF
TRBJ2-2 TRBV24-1 CATKGFNTGELFF
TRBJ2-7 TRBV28 CASSLGAASDGEQYF
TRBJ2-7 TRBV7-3 CASSARDLSSYEQYF
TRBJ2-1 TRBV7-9 CASSLGNEQFF
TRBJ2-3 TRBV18 CASSPTSGTSDTQYF
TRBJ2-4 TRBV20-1 CSARDPGLGKNIQYF
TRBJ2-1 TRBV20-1 CSAKFPGLPDEQFF
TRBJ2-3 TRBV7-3 CASSLSGTSGGPDTQYF
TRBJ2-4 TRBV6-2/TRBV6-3 CASSRVRPVTGKNIQYF
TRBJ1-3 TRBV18 CASRGVTESGNTIYF
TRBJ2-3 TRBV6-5 CASSSGRTTDTQYF
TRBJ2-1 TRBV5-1 CASSVDSYNEQFF
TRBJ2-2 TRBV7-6 CASSPDQNSGSGELFF
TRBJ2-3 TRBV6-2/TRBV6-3 CASSYDVFRSGESADTQYF
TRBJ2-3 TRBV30 CAWSVEYLIASGRGTDTQYF
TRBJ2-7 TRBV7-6 CASSPTSGTSYEQYF
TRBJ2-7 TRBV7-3 CASSSGQGRFDEQYF
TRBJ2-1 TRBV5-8 CASSLGGGRNYNEQFF
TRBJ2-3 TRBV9 CASSPRSILAGGPPADTQYF
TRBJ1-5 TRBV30 CAWSVRGQGGNQPQHF
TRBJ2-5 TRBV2 CASSTQGVQETQYF
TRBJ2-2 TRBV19 CASRRAGTSGNTGELFF
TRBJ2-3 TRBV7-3 CASSFSNTDTQYF
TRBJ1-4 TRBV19 CASSIDPTGKATNEKLFF
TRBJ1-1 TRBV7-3 CASSLRGGALPNEAFF
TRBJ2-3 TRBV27 CASSPRGLANTDTQYF
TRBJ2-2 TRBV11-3 CVSSLSLVGGELFF
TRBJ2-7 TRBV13 CASSGSASGRSLGEQYF
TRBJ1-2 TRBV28 CASSLGTSLFLYGYTF
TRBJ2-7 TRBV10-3 CAIKNPGTRDEQYF
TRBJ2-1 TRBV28 CASSLPGLLNEQFF
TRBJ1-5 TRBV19 CASKGLSNQPQHF
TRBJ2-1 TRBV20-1 CSATSGSKKGQFF
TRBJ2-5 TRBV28 CASSFLPPRGRETQYF
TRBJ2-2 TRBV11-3 CASSLSLVGGELFF
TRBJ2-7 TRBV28 CASSFGQGRGEQYF
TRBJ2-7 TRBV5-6 CASSFGPSGANYEQYF
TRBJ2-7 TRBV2 CASSVAGAYEQYF
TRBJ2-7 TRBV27 CASRRTTSSYEQYF
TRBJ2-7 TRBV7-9 CASSRYARTGGSYEQYF
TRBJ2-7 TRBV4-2 CASSQRDRGYEQYF
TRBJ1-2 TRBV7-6 CASSSTAGGGPSGYTF
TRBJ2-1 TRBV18 CASSQGSYNEQFF
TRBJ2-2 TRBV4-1 CASSQDWTGRNTGELFF
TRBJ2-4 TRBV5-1 CASSSDGGATNIQYF
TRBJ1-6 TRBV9 CASSAPNSPHF
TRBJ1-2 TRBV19 CASSAPDRGRFGGYTF
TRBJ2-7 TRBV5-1 CASRSGDSYEQYF
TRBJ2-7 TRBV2 CASSEGYPGRIEYEQYF
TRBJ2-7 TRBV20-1 CSARDAGLYLYEQYF
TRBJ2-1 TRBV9 CASSAGLAVYYNEQFF
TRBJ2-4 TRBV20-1 CSATEGLLAKNIQYF
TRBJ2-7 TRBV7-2 CASSGQGYEQYF
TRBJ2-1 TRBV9 CASSVGGQGGSYNEQFF
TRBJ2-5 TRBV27 CASSLMVQETQYF
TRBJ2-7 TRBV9 CASSSQGGGNYEQYF
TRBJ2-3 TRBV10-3 CAISDRLGTDTQYF